The 18 T cell receptor beta chains below were found in one sample sequenced in a study of long-term antiretroviral therapy in people with HIV. Survey-level immunoSEQ v3.0 assays were run. Here immunoSEQ multiplex PCR was the method, and the copy in TCRdb shows in-frame clones only, minus some. Of 30,000 to 35,000 clones in the sample, 65% to 85% were seen once. The sequenced sample was unsorted PBMCs, obtained 3 years after starting antiretroviral therapy. These receptors originate from a man in his fifties with HIV.

The genes are TRBV7-2 and TRBJ1-2; D gene ambiguous. The CDR3 runs to 14 residues. Between the trimmed V and J ends, which lost 2 bases and 3 bases, there was a span of 10 bases. Germline assignment: CDR1 SGHTA and CDR2 FQGNSA. The CDR3 here is CASSLNTWDYGYTF. DNA of the CDR3: TGTGCCAGCAGCTTAAACACATGGGACTATGGCTACACCTTC.

This chain links TRBV6-5 with TRBJ2-5; D perhaps matches TRBD2 (5 bases). V lost 2 bases and J lost 5, with 12 bases in between. The CDR3 contains 14 residues. Germline V gives CDR1 MNHEY, CDR2 SVGAGI. The DNA for the CDR3 is TGTGCCAGCAGTTACGGCGCTAGCCGGGAGACCCAGTACTTC. This sequence encodes CASSYGASRETQYF.

The J gene is TRBJ1-5, the V gene TRBV28; the D is unclear. Trimming removed 7 bases at V and 3 bases at J, with 13 bases between. The CDR3 length is 14 residues. The germline V gene encodes CDR1 MDHEN and CDR2 SYDVKM. The CDR3 DNA is TGTGCCAGCATCCTGAGGGTTTCCAATCAGCCCCAGCATTTT. Its protein product is CASILRVSNQPQHF.

The gene calls are TRBV19 and TRBJ1-2; a possible D gene is TRBD1 (5 bases). CDR3 size: 13 residues. Germline CDR1 and CDR2: LNHDA and SQIVND (reference sequence). The germline V and J ends were trimmed by 6 bases and 6 bases, with 14 bases remaining between them. The chain's CDR3 is CASREGEWDGYTF. CDR3 in DNA: TGTGCCAGTAGAGAAGGGGAGTGGGATGGCTACACCTTC.

This chain uses TRBV4-1 with TRBJ2-7; tentative D call: TRBD2 (5 bases). This CDR3 is 16 amino acids long. Germline loops: CDR1 MGHRA, CDR2 YSYEKL. The V end lost 5 bases, the J end lost 0 bases, and 17 bases lay between the germline ends. The CDR3 coding sequence is TGCGCCAGCAGCTCGGAGGTCGGAGCGGCCTCCTACGAGCAGTACTTC. Protein: CASSSEVGAASYEQYF.

In its sample, this clone was seen a few times. V and J are TRBV19 and TRBJ2-7; D call uncertain. V gave up 7 bases and J gave up 7 bases, with 14 bases separating them. Germline CDR1 is LNHDA and CDR2 is SQIVND (reference sequence). The CDR3 is made up of 12 amino acids. CDR3 sequence: CASTSRPREQYF. Here the CDR3 DNA reads TGTGCCAGTACTTCGAGGCCAAGGGAGCAGTACTTC.

CDR3 in DNA: TGTGCCAGCAGTTATTGTGTCCAGCATTTT. This encodes CASSYCVQHF. The genes are TRBV6-5 and TRBJ1-5; D is ambiguous. This CDR3 contains 10 residues. Trimming removed 3 bases from V and 12 bases from J, with 6 bases in between. CDR1 and CDR2 from the germline V gene are MNHEY and SVGAGI.

Regarding this clone: Other DNA sequences within the sample encode an identical CDR3. The chain uses TRBV5-5 and TRBJ1-5, with TRBD1 matching 11 bases. Per the germline V gene, CDR1 is SGHKS and CDR2 is YYEKEE (reference sequence). Trimming at V came to 4 bases and at J to 4 bases, leaving 10 bases not matched to a gene. The CDR3 extends over 17 amino acids. The CDR3 coding sequence is TGTGCCAGCAGCGGATCCGGGACAGGGGGTGGAAATCAGCCCCAGCATTTT. Translated: CASSGSGTGGGNQPQHF.

The table lists this clone with a few counts. V is TRBV28 and J is TRBJ2-5; D unresolved. Trimming took off 4 bases at V and 9 bases at J, with 9 bases between the two ends. CDR1 is MDHEN, CDR2 SYDVKM, per germline. This CDR3 spans 11 amino acids. The CDR3 nucleotides are TGTGCCAGCAGTTCGCCTAGTTCCCAGTACTTC. Translating it yields CASSSPSSQYF.

V and J are TRBV18 and TRBJ1-1; tentatively, D is TRBD1 (5 bases). Trimming removed 0 bases from V and 1 base from J, with 12 bases in between. Germline values: CDR1 KGHSH, CDR2 LQKENI. The CDR3 contains 16 residues. CDR3 sequence reads: CASSPPLDSPNTEAFF. The CDR3 DNA follows: TGTGCCAGCTCACCACCCTTAGACAGCCCGAACACTGAAGCTTTCTTT.

On this clone itself: The junction departs from germline at one end; a sequencing error may be responsible. The genes are TRBV9 and TRBJ2-5, with 7 bases aligning to TRBD1. CDR3 length: 12 amino acids. Germline CDR1 SGDLS, CDR2 YYNGEE. The CDR3 coding sequence is TGTGCCAGTAGCGACAGGGCAGAGACCCAGTACTTC. Residues: CASSDRAETQYF.

A few counts support this clone. CDR3 nucleotides: TGTGCCAGCAGCCCGGACTATGCCCACGAGCAGTACTTC. It is translated as CASSPDYAHEQYF. The rearrangement links TRBV11-2 to TRBJ2-7; D perhaps matches TRBD2 (6 bases). Trimming shortened V by 5 bases and J by 5 bases, and 13 bases separated the two germline ends. Germline values: CDR1 SGHAT, CDR2 FQNNGV. This CDR3 has 13 residues.

This sequence joins TRBV5-1 and TRBJ2-7; 8 nucleotides align to TRBD2. J gave up 7 bases and V 4 bases, and 13 bases lay outside the gene matches. This CDR3 spans 15 amino acids. The germline gives CDR1 SGHRS, CDR2 YFSETQ. The CDR3 region is CASSPSPGGAPEQYF. The CDR3 DNA reads as TGCGCCAGCAGCCCCTCGCCGGGGGGGGCCCCGGAGCAGTACTTC.

The V gene is TRBV4-3, the J gene TRBJ2-7, with 7 bases that match TRBD1. J lost 2 bases, V lost 4 bases, and 5 bases had no gene match. The CDR3 length is 14 residues. Looked up from germline, CDR1 is LGHNA and CDR2 is YSLEER. CDR3 amino acids: CASSLSTGAYEQYF. The CDR3 coding sequence is TGCGCCAGCAGCCTTAGCACAGGGGCCTACGAGCAGTACTTC.

This CDR3 reads CATHATGRNTIYF. The CDR3 DNA reads TGTGCCACCCACGCGACAGGGAGAAACACCATATATTTT. The V call is TRBV6-5, the J call TRBJ1-3; 7 nucleotides line up with TRBD1. This CDR3 has 13 residues. Germline V gives CDR1 MNHEY, CDR2 SVGAGI. V trimming: 10 bases; J trimming: 5 bases; junction bases outside the gene matches: 8.

The genes are TRBV18 and TRBJ2-5; D is possibly TRBD1 (5 bases). V gave up 0 bases and J gave up 2 bases, with 10 bases separating them. The CDR3 totals 15 residues. Germline V gene data show CDR1 as KGHSH and CDR2 as LQKENI. As DNA, the CDR3 is TGTGCCAGCTCACCACCGGGCAGGGCTCAAGAGACCCAGTACTTC. Encoded protein: CASSPPGRAQETQYF.

This CDR3 reads CASSLVDSGTQYF. The DNA for the CDR3 is TGTGCCAGCAGCTTAGTGGACAGCGGGACCCAGTACTTC. This sequence joins TRBV7-9 and TRBJ2-5; possible D gene TRBD1, 6 bases. Germline loops: CDR1 SEHNR, CDR2 FQNEAQ (reference sequence). The CDR3 consists of 13 residues. Trimming pared 1 base from V and 7 bases from J, leaving 10 bases between.

The V and J genes are TRBV5-1 and TRBJ2-3; D gene unclear. Germline loops: CDR1 SGHRS, CDR2 YFSETQ. The CDR3 spans 15 residues. Trimming took 7 bases from V and 1 from J, leaving 16 bases between them. The CDR3 is CASSMGNVGTDTQYF. The CDR3 bases are TGCGCCAGCTCGATGGGGAACGTGGGCACAGATACGCAGTATTTT.